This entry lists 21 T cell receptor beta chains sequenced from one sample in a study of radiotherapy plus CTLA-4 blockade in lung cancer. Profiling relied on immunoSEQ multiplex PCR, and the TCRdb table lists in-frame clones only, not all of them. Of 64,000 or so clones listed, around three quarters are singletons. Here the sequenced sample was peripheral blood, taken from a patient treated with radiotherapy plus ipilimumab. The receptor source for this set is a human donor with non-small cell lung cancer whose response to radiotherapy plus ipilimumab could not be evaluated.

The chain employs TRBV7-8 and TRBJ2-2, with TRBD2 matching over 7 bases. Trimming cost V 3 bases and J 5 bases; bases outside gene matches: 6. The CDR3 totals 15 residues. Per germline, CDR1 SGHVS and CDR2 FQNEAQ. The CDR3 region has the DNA TGTGCCAGCAGCTTCGGGGAGGGTCAGACCGGGGAGCTGTTTTTT. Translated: CASSFGEGQTGELFF.

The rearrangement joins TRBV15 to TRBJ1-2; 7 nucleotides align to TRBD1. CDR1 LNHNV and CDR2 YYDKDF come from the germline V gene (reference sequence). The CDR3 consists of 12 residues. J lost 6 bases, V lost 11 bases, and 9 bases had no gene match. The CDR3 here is CAAGQDYHGYTF. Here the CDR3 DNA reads TGTGCCGCCGGACAGGATTATCATGGCTACACCTTC.

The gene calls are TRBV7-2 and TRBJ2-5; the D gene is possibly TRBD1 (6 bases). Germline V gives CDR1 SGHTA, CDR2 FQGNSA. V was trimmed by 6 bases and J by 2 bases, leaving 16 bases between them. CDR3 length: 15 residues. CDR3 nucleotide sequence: TGTGCCAGCAGACGCCAGGGGCTTGTACAAGAGACCCAGTACTTC. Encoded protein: CASRRQGLVQETQYF.

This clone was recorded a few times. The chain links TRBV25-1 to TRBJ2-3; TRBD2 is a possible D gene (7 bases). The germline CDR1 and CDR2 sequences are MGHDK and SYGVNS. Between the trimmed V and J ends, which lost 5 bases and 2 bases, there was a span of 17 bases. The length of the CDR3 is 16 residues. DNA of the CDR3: TGTGCCAGCAGTTCCATTTCGGGGGGCCTCACAGATACGCAGTATTTT. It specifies CASSSISGGLTDTQYF.

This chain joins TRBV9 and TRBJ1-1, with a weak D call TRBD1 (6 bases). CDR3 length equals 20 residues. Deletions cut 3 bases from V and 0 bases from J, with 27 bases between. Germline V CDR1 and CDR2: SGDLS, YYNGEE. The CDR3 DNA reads TGTGCCAGCAGCGCCGGTGTTGGGGATAGGGGGGGTGGAATGAACACTGAAGCTTTCTTT. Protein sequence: CASSAGVGDRGGGMNTEAFF.

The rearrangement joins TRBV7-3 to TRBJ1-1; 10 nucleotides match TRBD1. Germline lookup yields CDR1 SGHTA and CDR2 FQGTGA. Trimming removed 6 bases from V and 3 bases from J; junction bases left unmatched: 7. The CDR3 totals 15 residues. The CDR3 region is CASSPGTGADTEAFF. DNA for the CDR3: TGTGCCAGCAGTCCAGGGACAGGGGCGGACACTGAAGCTTTCTTT.

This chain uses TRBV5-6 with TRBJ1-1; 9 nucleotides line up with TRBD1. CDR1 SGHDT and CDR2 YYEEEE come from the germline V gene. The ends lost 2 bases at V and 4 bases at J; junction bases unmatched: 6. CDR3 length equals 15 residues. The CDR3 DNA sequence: TGTGCCAGCAGCTTAAGGACAGGGGCGGGCACTGAAGCTTTCTTT. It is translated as CASSLRTGAGTEAFF.

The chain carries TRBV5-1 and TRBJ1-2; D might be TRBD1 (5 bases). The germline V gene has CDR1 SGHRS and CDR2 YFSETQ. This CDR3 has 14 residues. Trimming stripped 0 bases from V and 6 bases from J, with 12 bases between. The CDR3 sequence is CASSLAQGEDGYTF. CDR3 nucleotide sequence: TGCGCCAGCAGCTTGGCGCAGGGTGAGGATGGCTACACCTTC.

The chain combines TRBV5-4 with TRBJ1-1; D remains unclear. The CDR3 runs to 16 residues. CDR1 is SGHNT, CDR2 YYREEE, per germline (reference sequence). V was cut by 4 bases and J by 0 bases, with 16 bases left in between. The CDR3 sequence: CASSLRGGLMNTEAFF. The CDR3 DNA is TGTGCCAGCAGCCTCCGGGGTGGGCTCATGAACACTGAAGCTTTCTTT. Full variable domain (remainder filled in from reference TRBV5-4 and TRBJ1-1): ETGVTQSPTHLIKTRGQQVTLRCSSQSGHNTVSWYQQALGQGPQFIFQYYREEENGRGNFPPRFSGLQFPNYSSELNVNALELDDSALYLCASSLRGGLMNTEAFFGQGTRLTVV.

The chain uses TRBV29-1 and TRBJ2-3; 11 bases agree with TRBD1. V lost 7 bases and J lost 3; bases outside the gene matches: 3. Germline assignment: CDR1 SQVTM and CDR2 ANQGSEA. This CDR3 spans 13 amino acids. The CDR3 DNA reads TGCAGCGCCGGGACAGGGGGGACAGATACGCAGTATTTT. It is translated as CSAGTGGTDTQYF.

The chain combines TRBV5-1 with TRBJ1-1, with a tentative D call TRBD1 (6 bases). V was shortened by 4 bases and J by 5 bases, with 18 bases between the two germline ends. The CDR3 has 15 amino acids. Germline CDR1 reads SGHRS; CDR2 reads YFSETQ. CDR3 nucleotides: TGCGCCAGCAGCCTTTACCAACAGGGAGAAACTGAAGCTTTCTTT. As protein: CASSLYQQGETEAFF.

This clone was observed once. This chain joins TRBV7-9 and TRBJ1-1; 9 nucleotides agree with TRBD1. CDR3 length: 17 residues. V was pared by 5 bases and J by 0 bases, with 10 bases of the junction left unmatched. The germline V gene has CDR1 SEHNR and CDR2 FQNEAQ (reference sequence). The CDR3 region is CASSPRQGGLMNTEAFF. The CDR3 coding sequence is TGTGCCAGCAGCCCTAGACAGGGGGGACTCATGAACACTGAAGCTTTCTTT.

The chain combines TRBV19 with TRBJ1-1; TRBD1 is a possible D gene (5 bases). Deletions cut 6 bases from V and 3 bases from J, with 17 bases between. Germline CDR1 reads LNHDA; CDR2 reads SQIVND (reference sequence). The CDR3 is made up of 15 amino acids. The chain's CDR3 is CASSRGGDRYTEAFF. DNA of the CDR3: TGTGCCAGTAGCCGGGGGGGGGATCGGTACACTGAAGCTTTCTTT.

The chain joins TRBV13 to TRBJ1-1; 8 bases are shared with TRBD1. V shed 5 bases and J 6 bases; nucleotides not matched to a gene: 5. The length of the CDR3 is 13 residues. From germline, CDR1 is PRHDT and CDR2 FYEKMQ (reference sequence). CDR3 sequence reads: CASSPDRDPEAFF. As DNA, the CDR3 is TGTGCCAGCAGCCCGGACAGGGACCCTGAAGCTTTCTTT. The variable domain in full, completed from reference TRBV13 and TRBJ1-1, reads AAGVIQSPRHLIKEKRETATLKCYPIPRHDTVYWYQQGPGQDPQFLISFYEKMQSDKGSIPDRFSAQQFSDYHSELNMSSLELGDSALYFCASSPDRDPEAFFGQGTRLTVV.

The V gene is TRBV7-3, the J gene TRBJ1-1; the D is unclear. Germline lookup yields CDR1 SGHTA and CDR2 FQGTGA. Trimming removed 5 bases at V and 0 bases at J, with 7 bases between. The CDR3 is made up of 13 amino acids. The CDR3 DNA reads TGTGCCAGCAGCGACGACATGAACACTGAAGCTTTCTTT. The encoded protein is CASSDDMNTEAFF.

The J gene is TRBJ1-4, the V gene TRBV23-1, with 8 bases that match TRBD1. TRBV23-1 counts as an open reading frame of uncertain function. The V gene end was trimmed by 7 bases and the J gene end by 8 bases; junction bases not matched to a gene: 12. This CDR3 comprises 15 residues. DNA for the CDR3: TGCGCCAGCATTCCTCCAGGCAGGGGGCGAGAAAAACTGTTTTTT. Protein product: CASIPPGRGREKLFF.

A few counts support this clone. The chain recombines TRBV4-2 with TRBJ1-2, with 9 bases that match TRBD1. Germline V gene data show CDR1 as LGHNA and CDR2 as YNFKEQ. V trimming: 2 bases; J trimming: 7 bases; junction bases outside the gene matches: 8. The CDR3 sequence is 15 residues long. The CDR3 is CASSQSSGQGFGYTF. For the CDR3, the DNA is TGTGCCAGCAGCCAATCTTCGGGACAGGGTTTTGGCTACACCTTC.

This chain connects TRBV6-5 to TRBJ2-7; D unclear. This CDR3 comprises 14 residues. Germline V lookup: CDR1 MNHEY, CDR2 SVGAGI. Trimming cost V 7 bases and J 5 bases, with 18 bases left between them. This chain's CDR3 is CASKIGGGMNEQYF. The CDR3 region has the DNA TGTGCCAGCAAAATCGGCGGCGGTATGAACGAGCAGTACTTC.

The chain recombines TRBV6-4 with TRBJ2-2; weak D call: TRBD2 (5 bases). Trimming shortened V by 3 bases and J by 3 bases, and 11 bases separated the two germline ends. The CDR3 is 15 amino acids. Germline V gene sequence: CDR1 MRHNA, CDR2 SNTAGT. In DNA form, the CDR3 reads TGTGCCAGCAGTGAAGCCTTGGGAGACACCGGGGAGCTGTTTTTT. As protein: CASSEALGDTGELFF.

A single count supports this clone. The CDR3 spells CASSFEGSPGELFF. The CDR3 region has the DNA TGCGCCAGCAGCTTCGAGGGTTCCCCCGGGGAGCTGTTTTTT. The chain carries TRBV5-1 and TRBJ2-2; TRBD2 might be the D (5 bases). The ends were cut back, 2 bases at V and 6 bases at J, with 11 bases in the middle. Germline V CDR1 and CDR2: SGHRS, YFSETQ. This CDR3 is 14 amino acids long.

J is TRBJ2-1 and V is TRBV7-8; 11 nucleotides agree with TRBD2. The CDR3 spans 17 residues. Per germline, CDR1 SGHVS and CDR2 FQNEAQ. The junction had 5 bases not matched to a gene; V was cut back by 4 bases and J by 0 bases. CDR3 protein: CASSSLAGGFSYNEQFF. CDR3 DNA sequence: TGTGCCAGCAGCTCGTTAGCGGGAGGGTTCTCCTACAATGAGCAGTTCTTC.